Below are 4 T cell receptor beta chains sequenced from a single sample in a study of OX40 agonist ivuxolimab in advanced cancers. Generated by immunoSEQ multiplex PCR, the TCRdb table keeps only in-frame clones and is missing some. The sample carries tens of thousands of clones, 79% recorded once. The sequences come from CD4+ or CD8+ T cells sorted from blood, collected in a trial of the OX40 agonist ivuxolimab. Receptors were obtained from an adult with an advanced solid tumor such as melanoma, head and neck, liver or kidney cancer.

V gene TRBV28 combines with J gene TRBJ2-3; the match to TRBD2 covers 7 bases. CDR3 length equals 13 residues. V lost 8 bases and J lost 4; bases outside the gene matches: 6. Germline assignment: CDR1 MDHEN and CDR2 SYDVKM. The CDR3 nucleotides are TGTGCCAGCGTCCCGGGAGGTGCAGATACGCAGTATTTT. Amino acid sequence: CASVPGGADTQYF. Filled out from reference TRBV28 and TRBJ2-3, the complete variable domain reads DVKVTQSSRYLVKRTGEKVFLECVQDMDHENMFWYRQDPGLGLRLIYFSYDVKMKEKGDIPEGYSVSREKKERFSLILESASTNQTSMYLCASVPGGADTQYFGPGTRLTVL.

This clone was seen just once. This chain connects TRBV2 to TRBJ2-1; D might be TRBD1 or TRBD2, each matching 5 bases. V was shortened by 7 bases and J by 6 bases, with 13 bases between the two germline ends. This CDR3 is built from 13 residues. The V gene's germline CDR1 is SNHLY and CDR2 FYNNEI. CDR3 region: CASIGPGRNEQFF. The CDR3 DNA is TGTGCCAGCATTGGACCGGGGCGCAATGAGCAGTTCTTC.

CDR3 sequence: CASSLAAGMEAFF. CDR3 coding DNA: TGTGCCAGCAGCTTGGCCGCGGGGATGGAAGCTTTCTTT. The chain carries TRBV5-4 and TRBJ1-1; D gene ambiguous. The germline V gene has CDR1 SGHNT and CDR2 YYREEE (reference sequence). The CDR3 is 13 amino acids. V was cut by 0 bases and J by 8 bases, with 11 bases left in between.

The J gene is TRBJ2-7, the V gene TRBV7-7; possible D gene TRBD2, 5 bases. The CDR3 loop spans 15 amino acids. Germline V gene data show CDR1 as SSHAT and CDR2 as FNYEAQ (reference sequence). Trimming removed 2 bases at V and 5 bases at J, with 16 bases between. The chain's CDR3 is CASSLRGSGGDEQYF. CDR3 DNA: TGTGCCAGCAGCTTAAGAGGCAGTGGAGGCGACGAGCAGTACTTC. The full variable domain, completed using reference TRBV7-7 and TRBJ2-7, is GAGVSQSPRYKVTKRGQDVTLRCDPISSHATLYWYQQALGQGPEFLTYFNYEAQPDKSGLPSDRFSAERPEGSISTLTIQRTEQRDSAMYRCASSLRGSGGDEQYFGPGTRLTVT.